This entry lists 26 T cell receptor beta chains sequenced from one sample in a study of Ad26.COV2.S vaccination and SARS-CoV-2 variants. Treatment specified: some 20 received Ad26.COV2.S at low or high dose, single or two shots; five or six received placebo; per-sample allocation not given. At day 63 after the first vaccine or placebo injection, samples were drawn. The assay was immunoSEQ multiplex PCR, and TCRdb's table has in-frame clones only and misses some. Of about 350,000 clones listed, about 88% were seen once; the top ten hold 6.4%. The sequencing used peripheral blood, collected in a trial of Ad26.COV2.S vaccine versus placebo. The source is a person between 18 and 65 years old who received the Ad26.COV2.S COVID-19 vaccine or a placebo.

The CDR3 loop reads CASEGGRWGPQHF. The CDR3 DNA follows: TGTGCCAGCGAAGGGGGCCGGTGGGGGCCCCAGCATTTT. The chain couples TRBV6-5 to TRBJ1-5; 7 bases are shared with TRBD1. The germline gives CDR1 MNHEY, CDR2 SVGAGI. This CDR3 is built from 13 residues. The V gene end was trimmed by 8 bases and the J gene end by 9 bases; junction bases not matched to a gene: 10.

V gene TRBV24-1 combines with J gene TRBJ2-3, with D possibly being TRBD1 or TRBD2 (5 bases each). This CDR3 contains 13 residues. Trimming stripped 4 bases from V and 4 bases from J, with 8 bases between. Germline CDR1 reads KGHDR; CDR2 reads SFDVKD. CDR3 nucleotides: TGTGCCACCAGTGACGGGGCCCCAGATACGCAGTATTTT. Encoded protein: CATSDGAPDTQYF.

V and J are TRBV12-3 or TRBV12-4 and TRBJ1-5; 7 nucleotides align to TRBD1. Trimming removed 5 bases from V and 8 bases from J; junction bases left unmatched: 6. This CDR3 is 13 amino acids long. The CDR3 is CASSGQGEKPQHF. The DNA of the CDR3 is TGTGCCAGCAGTGGGCAGGGGGAGAAGCCCCAGCATTTT.

The rearrangement joins TRBV30 to TRBJ2-3; 10 bases agree with TRBD2. Germline CDR1 GTSNPN, CDR2 SVGIG (reference sequence). There are 16 residues in the CDR3. Trimming removed 4 bases from V and 2 bases from J; junction bases left unmatched: 9. As DNA, the CDR3 is TGTGCCTGGAAAGGGCTAGCGGGAGCTTTCACAGATACGCAGTATTTT. Protein sequence: CAWKGLAGAFTDTQYF.

Of note for this clone: Relative to the germline gene, one junction end is altered; a read error may explain this. This sequence joins TRBV7-7 and TRBJ2-2; 7 positions match TRBD1. This CDR3 region has 17 residues. In germline, CDR1 is SSHAT, CDR2 FNYEAQ (reference sequence). The CDR3 protein is CASSRSALDRDTGELFF. For the CDR3, the DNA is TGTGCTAGCAGCCGAAGTGCCCTAGACAGGGACACCGGGGAGCTGTTTTTT.

The rearrangement joins TRBV28 to TRBJ2-7; 7 nucleotides line up with TRBD1. Germline-derived CDR1 and CDR2 are MDHEN and SYDVKM. J lost 2 bases, V lost 6 bases, and 1 base had no gene match. The CDR3 has 12 residues. The CDR3 nucleotides read TGTGCCAGCAGCCAGGGGGCCTACGAGCAGTACTTC. Translation gives CASSQGAYEQYF. Full variable domain (rest looked up from reference TRBV28 and TRBJ2-7): DVKVTQSSRYLVKRTGEKVFLECVQDMDHENMFWYRQDPGLGLRLIYFSYDVKMKEKGDIPEGYSVSREKKERFSLILESASTNQTSMYLCASSQGAYEQYFGPGTRLTVT.

V is TRBV6-2 or TRBV6-3 and J is TRBJ2-7; D might be TRBD1 (6 bases). The V end was cut by 6 bases, the J end by 4 bases, with 10 bases between. CDR3 length: 12 amino acids. Per the germline V gene, CDR1 is MNHEY and CDR2 is SVGEGT. CDR3 in DNA: TGTGCCAGCAGCGGACAGTTTTACGAGCAGTACTTC. It specifies CASSGQFYEQYF.

In its sample, this clone was seen once. The V and J genes are TRBV10-3 and TRBJ1-5; D might be TRBD1 (5 bases). The CDR3 runs 14 residues. Germline V gene sequence: CDR1 ENHRY, CDR2 SYGVKD. Trimming removed 6 bases from V and 2 bases from J, with 11 bases in between. Here the CDR3 reads CAISGTEGNQPQHF. In nucleotides, the CDR3 is TGTGCCATCAGCGGGACTGAGGGCAATCAGCCCCAGCATTTT.

This clone came up once. The V gene is TRBV6-2 or TRBV6-3, the J gene TRBJ1-2, with D unresolved. Trimming removed 4 bases at V and 3 bases at J, with 9 bases between. Germline lookup yields CDR1 MNHEY and CDR2 SVGEGT. The CDR3 loop spans 13 amino acids. The CDR3 DNA follows: TGTGCCAGCAGTTCCGACGGCGACTATGGCTACACCTTC. This encodes CASSSDGDYGYTF.

The chain combines TRBV5-4 with TRBJ1-2; the D is unclear. Trimming removed 4 bases at V and 5 bases at J, with 12 bases between. This CDR3 is 13 amino acids long. Germline CDR1 SGHNT, CDR2 YYREEE (reference sequence). The CDR3 loop reads CASSGRSGYGYTF. The CDR3 DNA follows: TGTGCCAGCAGCGGCCGGAGCGGGTATGGCTACACCTTC.

The chain employs TRBV4-2 and TRBJ2-7; no firm D call. Germline assignment: CDR1 LGHNA and CDR2 YNFKEQ. Trimming removed 1 base at V and 3 bases at J, with 10 bases between. The CDR3 has 14 residues. The CDR3 nucleotides are TGTGCCAGCAGCCAAGTACAAGAGATCTACGAGCAGTACTTC. As protein: CASSQVQEIYEQYF.

The chain has TRBV4-1 and TRBJ2-7; D not certain. CDR1 MGHRA and CDR2 YSYEKL come from the germline V gene. V shed 0 bases and J shed 0 bases, with 9 bases lying between them. This CDR3 contains 15 residues. The CDR3 region has the DNA TGCGCCAGCAGCCAAGATTCTATCGGCTCCTACGAGCAGTACTTC. Encoded protein: CASSQDSIGSYEQYF.

This clone was detected only once. This chain joins TRBV5-1 and TRBJ2-7; the match to TRBD2 covers 7 bases. Germline V gives CDR1 SGHRS, CDR2 YFSETQ. This CDR3 is 15 amino acids long. With 0 bases clipped from V and 4 bases from J, the junction kept 7 bases outside the gene matches. CDR3 amino acids: CASSLGGRGVYEQYF. DNA of the CDR3: TGCGCCAGCAGCTTGGGAGGACGGGGGGTATACGAGCAGTACTTC.

The chain links TRBV6-5 to TRBJ1-1; 8 bases agree with TRBD1. In germline, CDR1 is MNHEY, CDR2 SVGAGI. The CDR3 runs to 15 residues. V dropped 8 bases and J dropped 5; count of bases not matched to a gene: 13. The CDR3 here is CASPRQGARGTEAFF. The CDR3 nucleotides are TGTGCCAGCCCCAGGCAGGGGGCTAGAGGGACTGAAGCTTTCTTT.

The J gene is TRBJ2-3, the V gene TRBV7-9; D not resolved. From germline, CDR1 is SEHNR and CDR2 FQNEAQ (reference sequence). The CDR3 loop spans 15 amino acids. The V end was cut by 0 bases, the J end by 7 bases, with 14 bases between. The CDR3 nucleotides are TGTGCCAGCAGCTTAGCGTTGGATCGAGGAAATACGCAGTATTTT. As protein: CASSLALDRGNTQYF.

The genes are TRBV27 and TRBJ1-4; a possible D gene is TRBD1 (6 bases). The CDR3 is 15 residues long. Germline loops: CDR1 MNHEY, CDR2 SMNVEV (reference sequence). V was shortened by 0 bases and J by 2 bases, with 7 bases between the two germline ends. CDR3 nucleotides: TGTGCCAGCAGTTTATCTGGGGGCACTAATGAAAAACTGTTTTTT. It yields the protein CASSLSGGTNEKLFF.

The chain uses TRBV7-3 and TRBJ2-7, with 9 bases that match TRBD1. The CDR3 sequence is 16 residues long. The J segment lost 5 bases and the V segment lost 2 bases, leaving 10 bases of the junction unmatched. Germline CDR1 and CDR2: SGHTA and FQGTGA. CDR3 protein: CASSLLGSGTGNEQYF. In DNA, the CDR3 is TGTGCCAGCAGCTTATTAGGGTCCGGGACAGGGAACGAGCAGTACTTC.

This chain joins TRBV5-1 and TRBJ2-7; D gene ambiguous. V was pared by 1 base and J by 7 bases, with 9 bases between. This CDR3 spans 12 amino acids. Germline V gene sequence: CDR1 SGHRS, CDR2 YFSETQ. The CDR3 here is CASSLYGEEQYF. The DNA for the CDR3 is TGCGCCAGCAGCTTGTATGGGGAAGAGCAGTACTTC.

For this clone: The same CDR3 also results from other DNA sequences found in this sample. V is TRBV7-9 and J is TRBJ1-5; perhaps TRBD1 as D (6 bases). The germline V and J ends were trimmed by 4 bases and 2 bases, with 12 bases remaining between them. The germline CDR1 and CDR2 sequences are SEHNR and FQNEAQ (reference sequence). This CDR3 has 15 amino acids. This CDR3 reads CASSSPGAGNQPQHF. In DNA form, the CDR3 reads TGTGCCAGCAGCTCCCCGGGGGCGGGCAATCAGCCCCAGCATTTT.

The chain recombines TRBV11-3 with TRBJ2-5; D not resolved. The CDR3 spans 13 residues. The germline CDR1 and CDR2 sequences are SGHNT and YENEEA. The ends were cut back, 1 base at V and 7 bases at J, with 10 bases in the middle. The CDR3 is CASSLAPTGTQYF. CDR3 nucleotide sequence: TGTGCCAGCAGCTTAGCCCCCACCGGGACCCAGTACTTC.

This rearrangement joins TRBV12-3 or TRBV12-4 to TRBJ2-3; D remains ambiguous. V lost 5 bases and J lost 1, with 7 bases in between. The CDR3 sequence is 13 residues long. The CDR3 here is CASSNSGTDTQYF. Written as DNA, the CDR3 is TGTGCCAGCAGTAACTCAGGCACAGATACGCAGTATTTT.

V usage is TRBV7-2 and J usage is TRBJ2-7, with TRBD2 matching 10 bases. The CDR3 totals 16 residues. Germline loops: CDR1 SGHTA, CDR2 FQGNSA. Trimming at V came to 1 base and at J to 4 bases, leaving 7 bases not matched to a gene. As DNA, the CDR3 is TGTGCCAGCAGCTTAGTGGGTAGCGGGAGGAGGTACGAGCAGTACTTC. Translated: CASSLVGSGRRYEQYF.

The CDR3 sequence is CAGGIQGLGGEQFF. The CDR3 region has the DNA TGTGCCGGAGGGATACAGGGGTTGGGAGGTGAGCAGTTCTTC. The chain employs TRBV7-9 and TRBJ2-1; TRBD1 is a possible D gene (7 bases). The CDR3 spans 14 residues. From germline, CDR1 is SEHNR and CDR2 FQNEAQ (reference sequence). The V end lost 11 bases, the J end lost 9 bases, and 23 bases lay between the germline ends. The full variable domain, its missing parts supplied by reference TRBV7-9 and TRBJ2-1, is DTGVSQNPRHKITKRGQNVTFRCDPISEHNRLYWYRQTLGQGPEFLTYFQNEAQLEKSRLLSDRFSAERPKGSFSTLEIQRTEQGDSAMYLCAGGIQGLGGEQFFGPGTRLTVL.

This clone occurred a few times. This chain links TRBV4-3 with TRBJ2-7; possible D gene TRBD1, 6 bases. The CDR3 runs to 13 residues. Trimming cost V 0 bases and J 9 bases, with 12 bases left between them. The V gene's germline CDR1 is LGHNA and CDR2 YSLEER. CDR3 residues: CASSQDQGTGQYF. The CDR3 region has the DNA TGCGCCAGCAGCCAAGATCAGGGGACGGGGCAGTACTTC.

The rearrangement uses TRBV7-2 and TRBJ2-1; no definite D call. The ends were cut back, 6 bases at V and 3 bases at J, with 18 bases in the middle. Germline CDR1 and CDR2: SGHTA and FQGNSA. This CDR3 spans 16 amino acids. The CDR3 DNA reads as TGTGCCAGCAGTTACCTCACCTTATCCGGCTACAATGAGCAGTTCTTC. Protein sequence: CASSYLTLSGYNEQFF.

V and J are TRBV11-1 and TRBJ2-3, with a possible D match to TRBD1 (5 bases). The CDR3 length is 16 residues. CDR1 is SGHAT, CDR2 FQDESV, per germline (reference sequence). V lost 5 bases to trimming and J lost 0 bases, with 15 bases between them. The DNA of the CDR3 is TGTGCCAGCAGCACGTTACAGGCTACTAGCACAGATACGCAGTATTTT. Amino acid sequence: CASSTLQATSTDTQYF.